This is a list of T cell receptor beta chains from one sample in a study of identical twins. TCRdb ran MiXCR on the 5' RACE reads and lists one entry per CDR3 protein. Of 350,000 to 450,000 distinct CDR3 sequences in the sample, about a fifth were seen once. Sequenced material: naive T cells sorted from blood. The receptor set was obtained from a man in his forties or fifties in good health. Both conserved end residues are part of each CDR3. A D gene is named only where the DNA matches it firmly. Clone size appears in some rows only: once, few, many, or a class for an expanded clone.

NA	TRBV5-1	TRBD2	TRBJ2-5	CASSLGQREGQETQYF	TGCGCCAGCAGCTTGGGCCAGCGGGAGGGACAAGAGACCCAGTACTTC
NA	TRBV20-1	TRBD1	TRBJ1-1	CSARFASGGTAFF	TGCAGTGCTAGATTTGCGTCAGGGGGAACTGCTTTCTTT
many	TRBV5-4	NA	TRBJ1-1	CASSFRAQEGSEAFF	TGTGCCAGCAGCTTTCGGGCACAGGAGGGATCTGAAGCTTTCTTT
NA	TRBV19	TRBD1	TRBJ1-1	CASSISPGQGNTEAFF	TGTGCCAGTAGTATCTCGCCGGGACAGGGGAACACTGAAGCTTTCTTT
many	TRBV5-1	TRBD1	TRBJ1-3	CASSPRDRGSGNTIYF	TGCGCCAGCAGCCCACGCGACAGGGGATCTGGAAACACCATATATTTT
NA	TRBV11-2	NA	TRBJ2-5	CASSFGLGGETQYF	TGTGCCAGCAGCTTCGGTCTGGGAGGAGAGACCCAGTACTTC
many	TRBV12-3/TRBV12-4	NA	TRBJ2-7	CASGVGSSYEQYF	TGTGCCAGCGGGGTTGGGAGCTCCTACGAGCAGTACTTC
many	TRBV7-2	TRBD2	TRBJ2-3	CASRSAGTSGSGAQYF	TGTGCCAGCAGATCCGCTGGGACTAGCGGGAGTGGCGCGCAGTATTTT
few	TRBV29-1	TRBD2	TRBJ2-2	CSVGTSGGNTGELFF	TGCAGCGTCGGGACTAGCGGAGGGAACACCGGGGAGCTGTTTTTT
few	TRBV7-2	NA	TRBJ1-2	CASSLVRNYGYTF	TGTGCCAGCAGCTTAGTTCGAAACTATGGCTACACCTTC
many	TRBV6-2/TRBV6-3	NA	TRBJ2-7	CASSPPGHYYEQYF	TGTGCCAGCAGTCCACCCGGACACTACTACGAGCAGTACTTC
NA	TRBV6-1	TRBD1	TRBJ2-1	CASSKTQGAYNEQFF	TGTGCCAGCAGTAAAACACAGGGGGCCTACAATGAGCAGTTCTTC
many	TRBV11-2	TRBD2	TRBJ2-7	CASSPSGDTFPYEQYF	TGTGCCAGCAGCCCAAGCGGGGATACCTTTCCCTACGAGCAGTACTTC